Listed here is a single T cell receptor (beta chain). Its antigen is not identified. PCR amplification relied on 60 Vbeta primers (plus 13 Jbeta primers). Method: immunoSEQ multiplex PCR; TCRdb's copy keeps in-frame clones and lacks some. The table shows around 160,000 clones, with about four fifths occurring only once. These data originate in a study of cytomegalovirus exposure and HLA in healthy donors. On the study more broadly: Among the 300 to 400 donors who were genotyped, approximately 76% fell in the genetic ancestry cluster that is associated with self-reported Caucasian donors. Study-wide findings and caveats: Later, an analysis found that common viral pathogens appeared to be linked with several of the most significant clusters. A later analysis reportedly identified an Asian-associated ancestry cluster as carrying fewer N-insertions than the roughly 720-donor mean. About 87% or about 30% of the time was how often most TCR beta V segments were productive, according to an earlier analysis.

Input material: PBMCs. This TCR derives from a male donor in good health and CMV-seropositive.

The CDR3 here is CASSQDFLASYEQYF. CDR3 in DNA: TGCGCCAGCAGCCAAGATTTTCTAGCCTCCTACGAGCAGTACTTC. The chain recombines TRBV4-3 with TRBJ2-7; TRBD2 might be the D (5 bases). CDR3 length equals 15 residues. Germline V gene lookup returns CDR1 LGHNA and CDR2 YSLEER. Trimming took 0 bases from V and 0 from J, leaving 9 bases between them.